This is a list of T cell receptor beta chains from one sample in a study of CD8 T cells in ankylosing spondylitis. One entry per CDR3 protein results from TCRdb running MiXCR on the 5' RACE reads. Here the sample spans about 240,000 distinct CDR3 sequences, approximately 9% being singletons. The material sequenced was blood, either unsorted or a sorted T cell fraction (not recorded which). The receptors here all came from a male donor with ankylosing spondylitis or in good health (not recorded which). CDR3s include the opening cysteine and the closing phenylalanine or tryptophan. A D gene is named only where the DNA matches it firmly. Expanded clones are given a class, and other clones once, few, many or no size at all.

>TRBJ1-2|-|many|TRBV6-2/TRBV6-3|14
TGTGCCAGCAGTGACCCCCACAGGGCGGGCGGCTACACCTTC
CASSDPHRAGGYTF
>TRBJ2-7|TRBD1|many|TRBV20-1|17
TGCAGTGCCGTCCGGGACAGGTTGATCCCCTTAGACTACGAGCAGTACTTC
CSAVRDRLIPLDYEQYF
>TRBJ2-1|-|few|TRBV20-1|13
TGCAGTGCCACCGGGACTCAGCCTGATGAGCAGTTCTTC
CSATGTQPDEQFF
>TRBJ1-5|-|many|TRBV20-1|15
TGCAGTGCTAGAGATTCGGGGCCGGGGGATCAGCCCCAGCATTTT
CSARDSGPGDQPQHF
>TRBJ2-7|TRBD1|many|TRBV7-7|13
TGTGCTAGCAGCCCCCAGGGGGCCTACGAGCAGTACTTC
CASSPQGAYEQYF
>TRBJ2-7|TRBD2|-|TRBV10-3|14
TGTGCCATCAGTGAGGGGGAGGGATCCTACGAGCAGTACTTC
CAISEGEGSYEQYF
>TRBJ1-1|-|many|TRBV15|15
TGTGCCACCAGCAGAGAAGACCTTGAGGGGACTGAAGCTTTCTTT
CATSREDLEGTEAFF
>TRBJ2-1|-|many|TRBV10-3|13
TGTGCCATCAGTGGCACGACTTACAATGAGCAGTTCTTC
CAISGTTYNEQFF
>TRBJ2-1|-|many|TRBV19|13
TGTGCCAGTAGTATAATGAGCCCCAATGAGCAGTTCTTC
CASSIMSPNEQFF
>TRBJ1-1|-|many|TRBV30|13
TGTGCCTGGAATGGCGATTTGTGGACTGAAGCTTTCTTT
CAWNGDLWTEAFF
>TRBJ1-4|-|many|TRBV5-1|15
TGCGCCAGCAGCTTGGATATCGGGGGCTCGGAAAAACTGTTTTTT
CASSLDIGGSEKLFF
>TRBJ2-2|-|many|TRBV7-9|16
TGTGCCAGCAGCTCTCCTTTGGCAGGGGGGACCGGGGAGCTGTTTTTT
CASSSPLAGGTGELFF
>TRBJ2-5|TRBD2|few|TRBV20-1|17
TGCAGTGCTAGAGATCTCGTTGGCGGGGGGGAATGGGAGACCCAGTACTTC
CSARDLVGGGEWETQYF
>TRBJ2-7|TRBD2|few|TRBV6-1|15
TGTGCCAGCAGTGAAGGTAGCGGGGGGCAAGACGAGCAGTACTTC
CASSEGSGGQDEQYF
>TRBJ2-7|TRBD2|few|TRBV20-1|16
TGCAGTGCTAGAGACCTGGTCGAGCGGGGTTCCTACGAGCAGTACTTC
CSARDLVERGSYEQYF
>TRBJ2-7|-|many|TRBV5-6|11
TGTGCCAGCAGCTTAGCTCACGAGCAGTACTTC
CASSLAHEQYF
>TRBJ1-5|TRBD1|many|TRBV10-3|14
TGTGCCATCAGTGAAGGGACAGGGTACCAGCCCCAGCATTTT
CAISEGTGYQPQHF
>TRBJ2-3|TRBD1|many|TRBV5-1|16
TGCGCCAGCAGCTTGGGGACAGGCGATAGCACAGATACGCAGTATTTT
CASSLGTGDSTDTQYF
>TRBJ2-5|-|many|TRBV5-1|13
TGCGCCAGCAGTCCGGGGGCACGGGAGACCCAGTACTTC
CASSPGARETQYF